The next 3 T cell receptor beta chains were all read from a single sample in a study of a mutant IDH1 vaccine in newly diagnosed glioma. Time point specified: week 47, end of study. Alongside topical imiquimod, each dose of vaccine comprised 300 ug of mutant IDH1 20-mer peptide. Their specific antigens are unknown. The method was immunoSEQ multiplex PCR; TCRdb's version includes in-frame clones alone and lacks a portion of them. The sample consists of just over 60,000 clones, around 83% of them appearing once. The material was PBMCs, obtained from a glioma patient whose treatment included an IDH1 peptide vaccine. The source of these receptors is a man in his thirties or forties with glioma.

The rearrangement joins TRBV7-8 to TRBJ2-3; D is possibly TRBD1 (6 bases). Germline V gene sequence: CDR1 SGHVS, CDR2 FQNEAQ. This CDR3 contains 17 residues. Trimming removed 5 bases at V and 4 bases at J, with 22 bases between. The CDR3 reads CASSLGGTVPYSDTQYF. The CDR3 DNA sequence: TGTGCCAGCAGCCTAGGGGGTACAGTTCCATATTCAGATACGCAGTATTTT.

The CDR3 is CVRSLGPNAWSGGARNIQYF. In DNA, the CDR3 is TGTGTCAGAAGCTTAGGACCGAACGCGTGGAGCGGGGGAGCGAGAAACATTCAGTACTTC. The V gene is TRBV7-5, the J gene TRBJ2-4; the table's TRBD2 call for D was not verified on the DNA. TRBV7-5 is annotated as a pseudogene. This CDR3 is built from 20 residues.

The chain carries TRBV2 and TRBJ1-2; TRBD1 agrees at 11 bases. The ends lost 5 bases at V and 12 bases at J; junction bases unmatched: 5. The germline CDR1 and CDR2 sequences are SNHLY and FYNNEI. The CDR3 sequence is 12 residues long. The CDR3 loop is CASSPDRGRDTF. In DNA, the CDR3 is TGTGCCAGCAGTCCGGACAGGGGGCGAGACACCTTC.